The T cell receptor beta chain under discussion was sequenced for a study of a mutant IDH1 vaccine in newly diagnosed glioma. Overall study context: Patients had received radiotherapy, temozolomide, or both previously, most receiving both. Overall study results and limits: Any relationship between pseudoprogression and changes in top peripheral T cell clonotypes seemed absent.

The CDR3 loop spans 14 amino acids. The V and J ends lost 8 bases and 6 bases, in that order; junction bases with no gene match: 12. Germline values: CDR1 MRHNA, CDR2 SNTAGT. Time point noted: week 5, during vaccination. Doses comprised 300 ug of mutant IDH1 20-mer peptide each, plus topical imiquimod. As to this clone: Its antigen is still unknown.

The assay was immunoSEQ multiplex PCR, and TCRdb's table has in-frame clones only and misses some. The data contain tens of thousands of clones, 91% of them seen just once; the ten biggest clones take up 0.56%. The V gene is TRBV6-4, the J gene TRBJ2-7, with 8 bases identical to TRBD1. The receptor comes from a woman aged 45 to 65 with glioma. Here the sequenced sample was PBMCs, taken from a glioma patient whose treatment included an IDH1 peptide vaccine. CDR3 residues: CASRTIQGAREQYF. DNA of the CDR3: TGTGCCAGCCGCACCATTCAGGGGGCGCGCGAGCAGTACTTC.